The subject of this entry is one T cell receptor (beta chain). The data derive from a study of identical twins. One entry per CDR3 protein, called by TCRdb with MiXCR from the 5' RACE reads. The profile shows a few hundred thousand distinct CDR3 sequences, around 24% of them singletons. The germline V gene encodes CDR1 SNHLY and CDR2 FYNNEI. The CDR3 is 14 residues long. Trimming took 4 bases from V and 4 from J; bases not matched to a gene: 5. These records were also assigned to another study, of T cells expressing NK-cell markers.

This receptor was taken from a woman between 18 and 30 years old in good health. The specimen sequenced was CD4+ T cells sorted from blood. The V gene is TRBV2, the J gene TRBJ2-3; 7 bases agree with TRBD1. This chain's CDR3 is CASSVDRSADTQYF. CDR3 sequence (DNA): TGTGCCAGCAGTGTGGACAGGAGTGCAGATACGCAGTATTTT.